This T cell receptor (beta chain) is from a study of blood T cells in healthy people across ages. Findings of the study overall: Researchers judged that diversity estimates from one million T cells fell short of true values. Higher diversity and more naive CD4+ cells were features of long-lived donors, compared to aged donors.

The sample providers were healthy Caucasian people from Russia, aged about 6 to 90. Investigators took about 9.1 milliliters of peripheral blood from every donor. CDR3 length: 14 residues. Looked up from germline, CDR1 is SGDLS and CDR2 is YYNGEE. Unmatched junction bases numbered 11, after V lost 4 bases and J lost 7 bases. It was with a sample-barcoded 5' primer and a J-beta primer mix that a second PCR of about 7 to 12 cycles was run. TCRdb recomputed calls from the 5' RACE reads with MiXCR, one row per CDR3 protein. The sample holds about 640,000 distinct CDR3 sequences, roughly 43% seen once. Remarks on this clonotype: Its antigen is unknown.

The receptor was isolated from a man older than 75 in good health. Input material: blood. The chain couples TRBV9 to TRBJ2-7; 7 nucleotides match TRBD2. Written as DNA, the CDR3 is TGTGCCAGCAGCCCCCTCGGGGGGTACAATGAGCAGTACTTC. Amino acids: CASSPLGGYNEQYF.